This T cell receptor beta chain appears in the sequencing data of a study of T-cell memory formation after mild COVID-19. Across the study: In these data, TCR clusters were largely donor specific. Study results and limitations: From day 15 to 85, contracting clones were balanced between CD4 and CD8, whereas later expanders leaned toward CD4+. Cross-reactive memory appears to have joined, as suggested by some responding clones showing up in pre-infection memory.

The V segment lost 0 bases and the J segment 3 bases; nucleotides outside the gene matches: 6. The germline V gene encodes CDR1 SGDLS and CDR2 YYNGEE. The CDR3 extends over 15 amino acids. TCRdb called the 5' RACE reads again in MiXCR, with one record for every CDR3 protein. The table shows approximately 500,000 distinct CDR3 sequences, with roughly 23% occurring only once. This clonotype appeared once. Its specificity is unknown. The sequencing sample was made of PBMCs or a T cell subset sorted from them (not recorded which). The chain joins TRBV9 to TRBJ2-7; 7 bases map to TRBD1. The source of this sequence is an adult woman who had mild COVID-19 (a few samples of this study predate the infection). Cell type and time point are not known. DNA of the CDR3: TGTGCCAGCAGCGTAGCTTGGGGACAGAGCTACGAGCAGTACTTC. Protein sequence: CASSVAWGQSYEQYF.